This TCR beta chain was recorded in a study of cytomegalovirus exposure and HLA in healthy donors. The study's findings and limits: Because they were indistinguishable, some V segments, including TRBV6-2 and TRBV6-3, were excluded. Fewer N-insertions (relative to the approximately 700-donor mean) were reportedly seen in an Asian-associated ancestry cluster in a later analysis. In vitro testing confirmed a few CMV-associated chains as specific for CMV antigens. Reports indicate that TCR beta sequences accurately predicted the HLA-A and HLA-B alleles of most subjects.

The PCR made use of 60 Vbeta and 13 Jbeta primers. The protocol was immunoSEQ multiplex PCR, while the TCRdb copy is restricted to in-frame clones and leaves out a portion. The sample has 75,000 or so clones, approximately 81% seen once. Details on this clone: Its antigen is unidentified.

Germline V CDR1 and CDR2: MGHRA, YSYEKL. CDR3 size: 15 residues. V lost 1 base, J lost 5 bases, and 8 bases stayed unmatched. This receptor was taken from a woman in her twenties or thirties in good health and CMV-seropositive. The specimen sequenced was PBMCs. This chain uses TRBV4-1 with TRBJ2-7, with 7 nucleotides matching TRBD1. CDR3 DNA: TGCGCCAGCAGCCAAGGTTTTAGAGGGGGCGACGAGCAGTACTTC. Protein sequence: CASSQGFRGGDEQYF.